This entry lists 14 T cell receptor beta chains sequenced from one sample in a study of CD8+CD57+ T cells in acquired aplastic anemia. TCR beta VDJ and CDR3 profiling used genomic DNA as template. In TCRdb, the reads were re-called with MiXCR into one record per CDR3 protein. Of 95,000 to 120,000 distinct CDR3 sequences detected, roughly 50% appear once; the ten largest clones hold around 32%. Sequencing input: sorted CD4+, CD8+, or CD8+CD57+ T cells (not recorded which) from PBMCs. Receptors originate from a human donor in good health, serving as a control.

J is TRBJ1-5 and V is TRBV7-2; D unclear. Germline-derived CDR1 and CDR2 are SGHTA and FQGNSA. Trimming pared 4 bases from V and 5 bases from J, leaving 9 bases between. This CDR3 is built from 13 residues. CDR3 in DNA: TGTGCCAGCAGCTCGCAACATGATCAGCCCCAGCATTTT. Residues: CASSSQHDQPQHF.

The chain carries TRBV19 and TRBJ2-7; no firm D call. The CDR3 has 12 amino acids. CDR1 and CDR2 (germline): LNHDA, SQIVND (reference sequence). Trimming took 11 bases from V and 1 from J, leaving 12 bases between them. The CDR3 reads CAPQGYSYEQYF. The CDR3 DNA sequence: TGTGCCCCTCAAGGTTATTCCTACGAGCAGTACTTC.

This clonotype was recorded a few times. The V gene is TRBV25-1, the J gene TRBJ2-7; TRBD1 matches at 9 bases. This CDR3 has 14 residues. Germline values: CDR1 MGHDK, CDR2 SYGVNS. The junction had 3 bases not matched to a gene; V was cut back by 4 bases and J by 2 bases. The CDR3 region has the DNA TGTGCCAGCAGTGGGGGACAGGGCACCTACGAGCAGTACTTC. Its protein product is CASSGGQGTYEQYF.

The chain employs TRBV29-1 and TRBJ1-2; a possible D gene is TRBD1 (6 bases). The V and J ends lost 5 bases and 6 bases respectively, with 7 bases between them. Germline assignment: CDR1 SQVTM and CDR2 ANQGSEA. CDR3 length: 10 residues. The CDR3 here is CSVTGNGYTF. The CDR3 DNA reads TGCAGCGTTACAGGGAATGGCTACACCTTC.

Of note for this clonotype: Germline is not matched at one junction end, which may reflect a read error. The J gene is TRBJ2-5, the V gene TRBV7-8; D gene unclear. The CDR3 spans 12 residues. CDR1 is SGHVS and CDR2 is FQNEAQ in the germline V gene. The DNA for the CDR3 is TGTGCCAGCACTGGGATCCAAGAGACCCAGCACTTC. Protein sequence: CASTGIQETQHF.

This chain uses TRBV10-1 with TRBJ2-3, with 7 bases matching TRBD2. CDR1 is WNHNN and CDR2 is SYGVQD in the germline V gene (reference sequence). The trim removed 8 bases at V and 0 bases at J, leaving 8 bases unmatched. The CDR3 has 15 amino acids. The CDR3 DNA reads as TGCGCCAGCCAGGAGGGAGGGGCCAGCACAGATACGCAGTATTTT. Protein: CASQEGGASTDTQYF.

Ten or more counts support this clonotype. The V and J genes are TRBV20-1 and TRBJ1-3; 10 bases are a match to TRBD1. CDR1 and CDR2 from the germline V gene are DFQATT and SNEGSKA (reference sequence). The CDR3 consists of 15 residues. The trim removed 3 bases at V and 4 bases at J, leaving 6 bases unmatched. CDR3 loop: CSASYDRGHGNTIYF. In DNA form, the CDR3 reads TGCAGTGCTAGTTACGACAGGGGGCACGGAAACACCATATATTTT.

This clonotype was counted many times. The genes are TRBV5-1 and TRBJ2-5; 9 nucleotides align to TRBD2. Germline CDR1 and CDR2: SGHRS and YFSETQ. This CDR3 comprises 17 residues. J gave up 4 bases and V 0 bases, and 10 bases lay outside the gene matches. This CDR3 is CASSLEAGGTGAETQYF. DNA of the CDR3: TGCGCCAGCAGCTTGGAAGCGGGGGGAACGGGGGCAGAGACCCAGTACTTC.

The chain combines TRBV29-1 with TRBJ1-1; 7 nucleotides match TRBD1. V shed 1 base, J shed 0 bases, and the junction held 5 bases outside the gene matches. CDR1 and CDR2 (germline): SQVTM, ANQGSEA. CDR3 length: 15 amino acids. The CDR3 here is CSVEGTGSLNTEAFF. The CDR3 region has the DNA TGCAGCGTTGAAGGGACAGGTAGTCTGAACACTGAAGCTTTCTTT. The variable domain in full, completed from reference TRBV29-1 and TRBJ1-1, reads SAVISQKPSRDICQRGTSLTIQCQVDSQVTMMFWYRQQPGQSLTLIATANQGSEATYESGFVIDKFPISRPNLTFSTLTVSNMSPEDSSIYLCSVEGTGSLNTEAFFGQGTRLTVV.

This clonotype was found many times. CDR3 loop: CASGIQNTEAFF. The DNA for the CDR3 is TGTGCCAGCGGTATCCAGAACACTGAAGCTTTCTTT. The chain uses TRBV25-1 and TRBJ1-1; D remains ambiguous. V was cut by 8 bases and J by 1 base, with 8 bases left in between. CDR1 and CDR2 from the germline V gene are MGHDK and SYGVNS. The CDR3 has 12 residues.

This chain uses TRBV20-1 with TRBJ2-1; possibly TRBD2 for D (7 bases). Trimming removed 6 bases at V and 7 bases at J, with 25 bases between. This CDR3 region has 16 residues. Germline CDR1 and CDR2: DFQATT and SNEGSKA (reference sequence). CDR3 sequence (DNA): TGCAGTGCCCCAAACCCCACCGGGGGGCGCGGGAATGAGCAGTTCTTC. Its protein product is CSAPNPTGGRGNEQFF.

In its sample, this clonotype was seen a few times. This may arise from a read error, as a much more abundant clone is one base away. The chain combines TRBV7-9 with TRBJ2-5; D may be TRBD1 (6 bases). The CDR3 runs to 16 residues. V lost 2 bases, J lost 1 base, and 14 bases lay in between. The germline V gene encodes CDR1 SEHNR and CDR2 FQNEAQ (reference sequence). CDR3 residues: CASSLPHREGQETQYF. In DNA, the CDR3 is TGTGCCAGCAGCTTACCGCACAGGGAAGGCCAAGAGACCCAGTACTTC.

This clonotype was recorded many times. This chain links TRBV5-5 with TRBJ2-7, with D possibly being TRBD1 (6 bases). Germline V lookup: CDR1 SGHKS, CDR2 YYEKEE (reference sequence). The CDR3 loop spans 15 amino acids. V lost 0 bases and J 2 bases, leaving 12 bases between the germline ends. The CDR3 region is CASSLAGVGPYEQYF. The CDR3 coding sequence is TGTGCCAGCAGCTTGGCAGGGGTCGGCCCCTACGAGCAGTACTTC.

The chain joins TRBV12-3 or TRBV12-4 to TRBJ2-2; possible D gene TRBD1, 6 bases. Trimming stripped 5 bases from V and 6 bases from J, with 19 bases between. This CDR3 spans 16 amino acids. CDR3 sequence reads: CASSPGHGEESGELFF. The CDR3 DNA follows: TGTGCCAGCAGTCCGGGACACGGAGAGGAGTCCGGGGAGCTGTTTTTT.